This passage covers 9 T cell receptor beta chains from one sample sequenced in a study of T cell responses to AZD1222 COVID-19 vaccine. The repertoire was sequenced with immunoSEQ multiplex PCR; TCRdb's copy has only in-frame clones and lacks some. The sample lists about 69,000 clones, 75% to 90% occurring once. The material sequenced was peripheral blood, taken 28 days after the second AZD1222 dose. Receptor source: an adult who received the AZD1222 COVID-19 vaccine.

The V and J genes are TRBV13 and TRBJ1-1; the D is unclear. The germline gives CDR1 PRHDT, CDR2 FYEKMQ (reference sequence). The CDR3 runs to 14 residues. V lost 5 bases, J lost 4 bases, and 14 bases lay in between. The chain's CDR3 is CASSTQGWITEAFF. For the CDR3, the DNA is TGTGCCAGCAGCACCCAAGGGTGGATCACTGAAGCTTTCTTT.

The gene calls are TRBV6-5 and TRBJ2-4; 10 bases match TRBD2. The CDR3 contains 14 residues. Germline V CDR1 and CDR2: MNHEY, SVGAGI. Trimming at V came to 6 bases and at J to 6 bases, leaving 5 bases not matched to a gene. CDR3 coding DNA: TGTGCCAGCAGACCCGGACTAGCGGCAAACATTCAGTACTTC. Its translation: CASRPGLAANIQYF.

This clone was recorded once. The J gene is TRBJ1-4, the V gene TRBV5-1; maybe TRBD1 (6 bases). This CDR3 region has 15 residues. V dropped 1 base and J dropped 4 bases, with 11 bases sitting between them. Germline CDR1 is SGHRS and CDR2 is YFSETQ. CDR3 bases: TGCGCCAGCAGCTTGACTGGACAGAATAATGAAAAACTGTTTTTT. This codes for CASSLTGQNNEKLFF.

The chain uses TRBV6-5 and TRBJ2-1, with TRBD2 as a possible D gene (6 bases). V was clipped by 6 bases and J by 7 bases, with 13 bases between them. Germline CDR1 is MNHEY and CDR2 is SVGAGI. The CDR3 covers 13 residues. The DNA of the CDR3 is TGTGCCAGCAGGCCGGGAGCAGGAAATGAGCAGTTCTTC. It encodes CASRPGAGNEQFF.

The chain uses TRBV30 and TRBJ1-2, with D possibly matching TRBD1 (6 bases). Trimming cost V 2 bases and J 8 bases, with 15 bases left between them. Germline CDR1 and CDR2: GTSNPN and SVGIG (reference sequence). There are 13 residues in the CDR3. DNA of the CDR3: TGTGCCTGGAGTCATGCAGGGGCAGTAGGCTACACCTTC. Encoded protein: CAWSHAGAVGYTF.

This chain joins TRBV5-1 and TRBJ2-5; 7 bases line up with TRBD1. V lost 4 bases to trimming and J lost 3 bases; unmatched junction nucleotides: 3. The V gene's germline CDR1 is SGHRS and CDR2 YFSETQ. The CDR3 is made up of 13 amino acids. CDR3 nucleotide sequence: TGCGCCAGCAGCCGACAGGGAGAAGAGACCCAGTACTTC. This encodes CASSRQGEETQYF.

CDR3 region: CASSFQGAGDEQYF. CDR3 coding DNA: TGTGCCAGCAGCTTTCAGGGGGCTGGAGACGAGCAGTACTTC. The chain combines TRBV7-9 with TRBJ2-7; 8 bases fit TRBD1. CDR3 size: 14 residues. V dropped 3 bases and J dropped 5; count of bases not matched to a gene: 6. Per the germline V gene, CDR1 is SEHNR and CDR2 is FQNEAQ (reference sequence).

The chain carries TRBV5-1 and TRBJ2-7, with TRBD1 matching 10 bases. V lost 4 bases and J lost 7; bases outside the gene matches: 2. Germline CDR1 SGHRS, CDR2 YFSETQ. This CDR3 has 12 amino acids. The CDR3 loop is CASSLDRGEQYF. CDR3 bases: TGCGCCAGCAGCCTGGACAGGGGGGAGCAGTACTTC.

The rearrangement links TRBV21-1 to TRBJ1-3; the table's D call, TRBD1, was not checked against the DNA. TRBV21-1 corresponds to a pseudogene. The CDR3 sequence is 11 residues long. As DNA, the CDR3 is TGTGCCAGCCCCAGGGGAAACACCATATATTTT. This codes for CASPRGNTIYF.